The 9 T cell receptor beta chains given below trace back to one sample, sequenced in a study of blood T cell repertoires in COVID-19. Clones were read by immunoSEQ multiplex PCR, and TCRdb kept only the in-frame ones, dropping some. This table has some 130,000 clones, roughly 83% appearing once. The sequenced sample was peripheral blood. All receptors come from a woman aged 45-60 years with acute or convalescent COVID-19.

A single count supports this clone. The chain couples TRBV12-2 to TRBJ1-2; no check of the table's D call, TRBD1, against the DNA was made. TRBV12-2 is a listed pseudogene. CDR3 length: 19 amino acids. The CDR3 sequence is CASRLALRGTGGDDYGYTF. The DNA of the CDR3 is TGTGCAAGTCGCTTAGCCTTAAGAGGGACAGGCGGAGATGACTATGGCTACACCTTC.

In this sample, this clone turned up a few times. The V and J genes are TRBV19 and TRBJ2-3, with 8 positions matching TRBD2. Unmatched junction bases numbered 15, after V lost 4 bases and J lost 3 bases. Germline V gene sequence: CDR1 LNHDA, CDR2 SQIVND (reference sequence). This CDR3 is 18 amino acids long. CDR3 loop: CASSTVPRGGGGTDTQYF. The CDR3 coding sequence is TGTGCCAGTAGTACCGTTCCCCGGGGGGGCGGCGGAACAGATACGCAGTATTTT.

Only a few counts were recorded for this clone. This sequence joins TRBV20-1 and TRBJ2-3; D unclear. CDR1 and CDR2 from the germline V gene are DFQATT and SNEGSKA (reference sequence). This CDR3 comprises 11 residues. Trimming stripped 6 bases from V and 0 bases from J, with 4 bases between. The CDR3 DNA sequence: TGCAGTGCCCCTAGCACAGATACGCAGTATTTT. The encoded protein is CSAPSTDTQYF.

V gene TRBV6-5 combines with J gene TRBJ2-3; the match to TRBD1 covers 9 bases. After removal of 7 bases from V and 4 bases from J, the junction contained 9 bases not matched to a gene. Germline V gene sequence: CDR1 MNHEY, CDR2 SVGAGI. The CDR3 has 15 amino acids. CDR3 amino acids: CASIWTGTGSDTQYF. CDR3 in DNA: TGTGCCAGCATATGGACTGGGACAGGGTCAGATACGCAGTATTTT.

This clone was observed once. This rearrangement joins TRBV6-5 to TRBJ1-3, with no clear D. Trimming pared 0 bases from V and 4 bases from J, leaving 10 bases between. Germline V lookup: CDR1 MNHEY, CDR2 SVGAGI. The length of the CDR3 is 15 residues. The CDR3: CASSYSRGPGNTIYF. The CDR3 nucleotides read TGTGCCAGCAGTTACTCGAGAGGCCCCGGAAACACCATATATTTT.

The rearrangement links TRBV19 to TRBJ1-1, with 10 bases aligning to TRBD1. Germline V CDR1 and CDR2: LNHDA, SQIVND (reference sequence). CDR3 length equals 15 residues. V lost 1 base and J lost 5; bases outside the gene matches: 4. The CDR3 loop is CASSIGQGARTEAFF. Here the CDR3 DNA reads TGTGCCAGTAGTATAGGACAGGGGGCTCGTACTGAAGCTTTCTTT.

V is TRBV11-3 and J is TRBJ1-5, with 7 bases identical to TRBD1. V trimming: 8 bases; J trimming: 0 bases; junction bases outside the gene matches: 4. The CDR3 is made up of 14 amino acids. Germline-derived CDR1 and CDR2 are SGHNT and YENEEA. The CDR3 sequence is CASPGQYSNQPQHF. CDR3 nucleotides: TGTGCCAGCCCGGGACAGTATAGCAATCAGCCCCAGCATTTT.

The gene calls are TRBV18 and TRBJ1-1, with D possibly TRBD1 on 5 matching bases. The V gene lost 2 bases and the J gene lost 1 base, with 20 bases spanning the gap. CDR3 length equals 18 residues. Germline V lookup: CDR1 KGHSH, CDR2 LQKENI. DNA of the CDR3: TGTGCCAGCTCACCAATTGCGGGGCGGGGTCGGAGGAACACTGAAGCTTTCTTT. Its translation: CASSPIAGRGRRNTEAFF. Combining the CDR3 with reference TRBV18 and TRBJ1-1 gives the whole variable domain NAGVMQNPRHLVRRRGQEARLRCSPMKGHSHVYWYRQLPEEGLKFMVYLQKENIIDESGMPKERFSAEFPKEGPSILRIQQVVRGDSAAYFCASSPIAGRGRRNTEAFFGQGTRLTVV.

A single count supports this clone. This rearrangement joins TRBV18 to TRBJ1-4, with D possibly matching TRBD1 (5 bases). Germline loops: CDR1 KGHSH, CDR2 LQKENI. The CDR3 spans 16 residues. V was cut by 2 bases and J by 8 bases, with 18 bases left in between. The CDR3 DNA reads as TGTGCCAGCTCACCATTAATGTCTAAGGGGCCCGAAAAACTGTTTTTT. This sequence encodes CASSPLMSKGPEKLFF.